Reported below is one T cell receptor beta chain. The V segment lost 5 bases and the J segment 5 bases; nucleotides outside the gene matches: 14. Germline CDR1 SGHTA, CDR2 FQGNSA. CDR3 length: 17 residues. Positive magnetic bead selection was used to isolate CD4+ and CD8+ cells; purity was checked by flow cytometry. Assay used: immunoSEQ multiplex PCR; TCRdb lists only in-frame clones, some missing. The sample consists of thousands of clones, about 68% of them appearing once. This entry belongs to a study of somatic mutations in cytotoxic T cells in rheumatoid arthritis. Turning to the study itself: Among the T-cell populations stained with V beta antibodies, some were separated by flow sorting at nearly 100% purity, including V beta1+ cells whose TCRB was sequenced.

This chain uses TRBV7-2 with TRBJ2-3; 9 bases are shared with TRBD1. The sequence derives from a woman in her sixties or seventies in good health. Sample: CD8+ T cells sorted from blood. The CDR3 nucleotides read TGTGCCAGCAGCCCAAACCCCTACAGGGGGCTCGGAGATACGCAGTATTTT. It translates to CASSPNPYRGLGDTQYF. The variable domain in full, completed from reference TRBV7-2 and TRBJ2-3, reads GAGVSQSPSNKVTEKGKDVELRCDPISGHTALYWYRQSLGQGLEFLIYFQGNSAPDKSGLPSDRFSAERTGGSVSTLTIQRTQQEDSAVYLCASSPNPYRGLGDTQYFGPGTRLTVL.